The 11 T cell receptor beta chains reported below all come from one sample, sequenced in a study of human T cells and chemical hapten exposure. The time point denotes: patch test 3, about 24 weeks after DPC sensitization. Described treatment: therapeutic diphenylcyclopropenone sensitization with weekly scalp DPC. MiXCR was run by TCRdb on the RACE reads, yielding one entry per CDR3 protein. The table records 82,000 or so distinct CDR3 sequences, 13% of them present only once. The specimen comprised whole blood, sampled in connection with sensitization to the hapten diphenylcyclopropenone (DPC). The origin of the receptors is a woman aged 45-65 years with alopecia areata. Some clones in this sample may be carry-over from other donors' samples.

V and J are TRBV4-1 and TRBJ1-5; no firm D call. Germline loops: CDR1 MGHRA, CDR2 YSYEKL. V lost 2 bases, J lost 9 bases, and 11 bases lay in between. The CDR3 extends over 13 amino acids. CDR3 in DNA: TGCGCCAGCAGCCAACCCGGCATTCGGCCCCAGCATTTT. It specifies CASSQPGIRPQHF.

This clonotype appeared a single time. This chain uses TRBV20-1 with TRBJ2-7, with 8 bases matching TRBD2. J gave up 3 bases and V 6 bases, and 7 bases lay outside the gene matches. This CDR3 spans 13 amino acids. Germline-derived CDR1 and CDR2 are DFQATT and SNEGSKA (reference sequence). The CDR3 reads CSATLGTSYEQYF. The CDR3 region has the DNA TGCAGTGCAACCCTAGGGACTAGCTACGAGCAGTACTTC.

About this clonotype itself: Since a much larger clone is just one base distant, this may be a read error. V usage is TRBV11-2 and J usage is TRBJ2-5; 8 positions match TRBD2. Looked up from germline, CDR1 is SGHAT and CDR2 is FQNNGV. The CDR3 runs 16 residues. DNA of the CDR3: TGTGCCTGCAGCTTAGGAGCGGGAGTGGGGGAAGAGACCCAGTACTTC. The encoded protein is CACSLGAGVGEETQYF.

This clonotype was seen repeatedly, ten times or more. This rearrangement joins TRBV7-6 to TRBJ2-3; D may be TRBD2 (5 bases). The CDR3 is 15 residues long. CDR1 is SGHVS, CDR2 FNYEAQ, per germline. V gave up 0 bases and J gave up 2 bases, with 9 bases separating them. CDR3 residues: CASSLAGAPTDTQYF. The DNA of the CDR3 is TGTGCCAGCAGCTTAGCGGGAGCCCCCACAGATACGCAGTATTTT.

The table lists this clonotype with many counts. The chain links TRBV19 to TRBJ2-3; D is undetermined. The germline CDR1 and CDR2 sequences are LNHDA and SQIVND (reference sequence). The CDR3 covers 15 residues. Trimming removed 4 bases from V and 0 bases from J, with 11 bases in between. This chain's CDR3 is CASSNLGVSTDTQYF. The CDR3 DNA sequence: TGTGCCAGTAGTAATCTAGGAGTAAGCACAGATACGCAGTATTTT.

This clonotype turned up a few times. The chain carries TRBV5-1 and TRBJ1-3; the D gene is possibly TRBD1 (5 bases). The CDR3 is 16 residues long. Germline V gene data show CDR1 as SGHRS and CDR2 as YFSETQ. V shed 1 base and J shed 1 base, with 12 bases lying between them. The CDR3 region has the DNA TGCGCCAGCAGCTTGTCAGGGAGCGGATCTGGAAACACCATATATTTT. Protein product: CASSLSGSGSGNTIYF. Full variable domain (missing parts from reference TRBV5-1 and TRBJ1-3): KAGVTQTPRYLIKTRGQQVTLSCSPISGHRSVSWYQQTPGQGLQFLFEYFSETQRNKGNFPGRFSGRQFSNSRSEMNVSTLELGDSALYLCASSLSGSGSGNTIYFGEGSWLTVV.

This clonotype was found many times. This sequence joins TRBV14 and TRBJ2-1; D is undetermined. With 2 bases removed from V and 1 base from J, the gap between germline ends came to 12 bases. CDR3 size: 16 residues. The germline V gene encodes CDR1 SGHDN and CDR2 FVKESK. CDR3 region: CASSQKTRISYNEQFF. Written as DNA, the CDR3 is TGTGCCAGCAGCCAAAAAACGAGGATTTCCTACAATGAGCAGTTCTTC.

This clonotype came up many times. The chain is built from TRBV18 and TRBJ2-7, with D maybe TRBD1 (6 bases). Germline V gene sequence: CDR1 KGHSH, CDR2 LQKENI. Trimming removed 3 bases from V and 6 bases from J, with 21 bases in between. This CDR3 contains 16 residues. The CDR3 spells CASSPSGGGPWVEQYF. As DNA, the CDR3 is TGTGCCAGCTCACCTTCCGGTGGGGGCCCGTGGGTCGAGCAGTACTTC.

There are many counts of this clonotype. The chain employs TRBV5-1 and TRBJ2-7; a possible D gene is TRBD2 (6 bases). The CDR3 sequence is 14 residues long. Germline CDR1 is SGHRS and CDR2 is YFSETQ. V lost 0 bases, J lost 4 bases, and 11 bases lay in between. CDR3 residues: CASSLAGEAYEQYF. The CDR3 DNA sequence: TGCGCCAGCAGCTTGGCCGGGGAGGCGTACGAGCAGTACTTC. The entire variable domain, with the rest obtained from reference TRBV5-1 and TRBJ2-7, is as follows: KAGVTQTPRYLIKTRGQQVTLSCSPISGHRSVSWYQQTPGQGLQFLFEYFSETQRNKGNFPGRFSGRQFSNSRSEMNVSTLELGDSALYLCASSLAGEAYEQYFGPGTRLTVT.

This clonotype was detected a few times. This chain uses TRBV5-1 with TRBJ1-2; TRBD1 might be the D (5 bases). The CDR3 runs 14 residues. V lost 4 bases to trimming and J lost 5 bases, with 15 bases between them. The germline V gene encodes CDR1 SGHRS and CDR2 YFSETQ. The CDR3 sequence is CASSTVGTGYGYTF. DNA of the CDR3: TGCGCCAGCAGCACCGTTGGGACGGGATATGGCTACACCTTC.

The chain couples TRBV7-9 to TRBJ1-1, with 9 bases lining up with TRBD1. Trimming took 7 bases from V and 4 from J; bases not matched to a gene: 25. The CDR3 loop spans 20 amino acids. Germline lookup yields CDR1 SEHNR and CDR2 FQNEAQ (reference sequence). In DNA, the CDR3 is TGTGCCAGCACTCGGCTGGGACAGGGAAATATGGGGCTGCGTATCACTGAAGCTTTCTTT. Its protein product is CASTRLGQGNMGLRITEAFF.